This entry describes one T cell receptor (beta chain). These data originate in a study of blood T cell repertoires in COVID-19. Study at large: Donors in the United States, Italy and Spain gave samples during acute or convalescent COVID-19.

The germline V gene encodes CDR1 SGDLS and CDR2 YYNGEE. This CDR3 region has 15 residues. V trimming: 4 bases; J trimming: 5 bases; junction bases outside the gene matches: 10. In the original workflow: Amplification of reference gene primers was used by the study to estimate nucleated cell counts. Here immunoSEQ multiplex PCR was the method, and the copy in TCRdb shows in-frame clones only, minus some. D and trimming come from the DNA, and the V and J calls and clone size come from that table. The sample records over 80,000 clones, approximately 87% being singletons. The clonotype was recovered from a human donor in a cohort sampled during active COVID-19. The sample was peripheral blood. The J gene is TRBJ2-3, the V gene TRBV9, with 7 bases lining up with TRBD1. The DNA of the CDR3 is TGTGCCAGCAGCCGAGGGGGCAGGGGAGAAGATACGCAGTATTTT. Its protein product is CASSRGGRGEDTQYF.